The 20 T cell receptor beta chains reported below all come from one sample, sequenced in a study of T cell responses to AZD1222 COVID-19 vaccine. Clones were sequenced by immunoSEQ multiplex PCR, and TCRdb holds only the in-frame ones, with some missing. The table has about 87,000 clones, around 89% seen once. This specimen consisted of peripheral blood, obtained on day 0 of AZD1222 vaccination. The receptors come from an adult in good health.

This chain links TRBV5-6 with TRBJ1-1; 7 bases line up with TRBD1. Germline CDR1 and CDR2: SGHDT and YYEEEE. CDR3 length: 14 amino acids. J lost 3 bases, V lost 2 bases, and 4 bases had no gene match. CDR3 sequence (DNA): TGTGCCAGCAGCTTCGACAGGGCGGACACTGAAGCTTTCTTT. Amino acids: CASSFDRADTEAFF. Full variable domain (missing parts from reference TRBV5-6 and TRBJ1-1): DAGVTQSPTHLIKTRGQQVTLRCSPKSGHDTVSWYQQALGQGPQFIFQYYEEEERQRGNFPDRFSGHQFPNYSSELNVNALLLGDSALYLCASSFDRADTEAFFGQGTRLTVV.

The V and J genes are TRBV2 and TRBJ1-2; 8 positions agree with TRBD1. The ends lost 5 bases at V and 3 bases at J; junction bases unmatched: 5. Germline assignment: CDR1 SNHLY and CDR2 FYNNEI. The CDR3 totals 14 residues. CDR3 bases: TGTGCCAGCAGTCCGGGACAGGCTTACTATGGCTACACCTTC. Residues: CASSPGQAYYGYTF.

J is TRBJ2-5 and V is TRBV4-3; 7 bases match TRBD1. Germline V gene lookup returns CDR1 LGHNA and CDR2 YSLEER. Unmatched junction bases numbered 6, after V lost 3 bases and J lost 5 bases. CDR3 length: 14 amino acids. CDR3 in DNA: TGCGCCAGCAGCCAGTACAGGGGTAAGGAGACCCAGTACTTC. Translating it yields CASSQYRGKETQYF.

The chain is built from TRBV18 and TRBJ1-3, with a weak D call TRBD1 (5 bases). Between the trimmed V and J ends, which lost 2 bases and 1 base, there was a span of 12 bases. Germline assignment: CDR1 KGHSH and CDR2 LQKENI. The length of the CDR3 is 16 residues. This CDR3 is CASSPGGTGSGNTIYF. The DNA of the CDR3 is TGTGCCAGCTCACCAGGGGGGACCGGATCTGGAAACACCATATATTTT. Drawing the rest from reference TRBV18 and TRBJ1-3, the complete variable domain is NAGVMQNPRHLVRRRGQEARLRCSPMKGHSHVYWYRQLPEEGLKFMVYLQKENIIDESGMPKERFSAEFPKEGPSILRIQQVVRGDSAAYFCASSPGGTGSGNTIYFGEGSWLTVV.

For this clone: The same CDR3 also results from other DNA sequences found in this sample. The V call is TRBV9, the J call TRBJ2-6, with D perhaps matching TRBD2 (6 bases). Germline CDR1 SGDLS, CDR2 YYNGEE. The CDR3 spans 15 residues. Trimming shortened V by 0 bases and J by 2 bases, and 6 bases separated the two germline ends. The CDR3 DNA reads TGTGCCAGCAGCGTAGGGGGGGCTGGGGCCAACGTCCTGACTTTC. Its translation is CASSVGGAGANVLTF.

This chain joins TRBV27 and TRBJ2-5; D possibly matches TRBD1 or TRBD2 (6 bases each). Per germline, CDR1 MNHEY and CDR2 SMNVEV (reference sequence). Deletions cut 9 bases from V and 5 bases from J, with 16 bases between. The CDR3 runs 13 residues. The CDR3 region is CARVSGEDETQYF. The CDR3 DNA follows: TGTGCCAGAGTATCAGGGGAGGACGAGACCCAGTACTTC.

The V call is TRBV4-3, the J call TRBJ1-2; D ambiguous. V lost 4 bases to trimming and J lost 8 bases, with 23 bases between them. In germline, CDR1 is LGHNA, CDR2 YSLEER. The CDR3 consists of 16 residues. The CDR3: CASSPEVLTLILGYTF. The CDR3 region has the DNA TGCGCCAGCAGCCCCGAAGTGCTCACCCTGATCCTCGGCTACACCTTC.

The CDR3 DNA reads as TGTGCCAGCAGCATTACTAGCGGGGGGGCCCATGAGCAGTTCTTC. This encodes CASSITSGGAHEQFF. This rearrangement joins TRBV7-9 to TRBJ2-1, with TRBD2 identical over 13 bases. The CDR3 has 15 amino acids. Trimming at V came to 5 bases and at J to 8 bases, leaving 6 bases not matched to a gene. Germline V gene data show CDR1 as SEHNR and CDR2 as FQNEAQ (reference sequence). Full variable domain (rest looked up from reference TRBV7-9 and TRBJ2-1): DTGVSQNPRHKITKRGQNVTFRCDPISEHNRLYWYRQTLGQGPEFLTYFQNEAQLEKSRLLSDRFSAERPKGSFSTLEIQRTEQGDSAMYLCASSITSGGAHEQFFGPGTRLTVL.

J is TRBJ1-2 and V is TRBV28, with D perhaps matching TRBD1 (5 bases). This CDR3 comprises 17 residues. Germline V gene data show CDR1 as MDHEN and CDR2 as SYDVKM. V gave up 5 bases and J gave up 2 bases, with 21 bases separating them. The CDR3 reads CASSPRRGVEKNYGYTF. Written as DNA, the CDR3 is TGTGCCAGCAGTCCCCGTCGGGGCGTGGAGAAGAACTATGGCTACACCTTC.

This rearrangement joins TRBV18 to TRBJ1-3; TRBD1 aligns across 8 bases. V lost 3 bases to trimming and J lost 4 bases; unmatched junction nucleotides: 2. The CDR3 sequence is 14 residues long. CDR1 is KGHSH, CDR2 LQKENI, per germline. The CDR3 nucleotides read TGTGCCAGCTCACCGACAGGGGAAGGAAACACCATATATTTT. As protein: CASSPTGEGNTIYF.

This rearrangement joins TRBV2 to TRBJ1-6; TRBD1 might be the D (6 bases). Per the germline V gene, CDR1 is SNHLY and CDR2 is FYNNEI. V was pared by 6 bases and J by 7 bases, with 13 bases between. The CDR3 covers 14 residues. CDR3 coding DNA: TGTGCCAGCAGGGGGGACACAAACAATTCACCCCTCCACTTT. The encoded protein is CASRGDTNNSPLHF.

The chain combines TRBV6-5 with TRBJ1-2; tentative D call: TRBD1 (5 bases). The CDR3 length is 14 residues. Trimming took 5 bases from V and 2 from J, leaving 12 bases between them. Germline V gene sequence: CDR1 MNHEY, CDR2 SVGAGI. The DNA of the CDR3 is TGTGCCAGCAGTCCAGACAGCCTCAACTATGGCTACACCTTC. Its translation is CASSPDSLNYGYTF.

The chain links TRBV7-3 to TRBJ1-6; D perhaps matches TRBD1 (5 bases). The CDR3 extends over 15 amino acids. Germline CDR1 is SGHTA and CDR2 is FQGTGA. V was trimmed by 0 bases and J by 7 bases, leaving 10 bases between them. CDR3 amino acids: CASSLTGRGNSPLHF. DNA of the CDR3: TGTGCCAGCAGCTTAACGGGGCGGGGAAATTCACCCCTCCACTTT.

The chain combines TRBV5-1 with TRBJ2-5; 9 nucleotides agree with TRBD1. The germline V gene has CDR1 SGHRS and CDR2 YFSETQ. The CDR3 is made up of 13 amino acids. Trimming took 4 bases from V and 5 from J; bases not matched to a gene: 3. CDR3 bases: TGCGCCAGCAGCCCGGACAGGGGTGAGACCCAGTACTTC. The encoded protein is CASSPDRGETQYF.

The chain joins TRBV30 to TRBJ1-5; D is perhaps TRBD1 (5 bases). The germline V and J ends were trimmed by 8 bases and 4 bases, with 18 bases remaining between them. This CDR3 comprises 14 residues. Germline CDR1 is GTSNPN and CDR2 is SVGIG (reference sequence). The CDR3 bases are TGTGCCGCTGGATGGGGATGGGGGAATCAGCCCCAGCATTTT. Amino acids: CAAGWGWGNQPQHF.

This clone was seen only once. The chain couples TRBV7-9 to TRBJ1-2; 8 bases agree with TRBD1. The J segment lost 4 bases and the V segment lost 5 bases, leaving 3 bases of the junction unmatched. The CDR3 loop spans 13 amino acids. Germline V gene data show CDR1 as SEHNR and CDR2 as FQNEAQ (reference sequence). CDR3 amino acids: CASSKQGVYGYTF. The CDR3 nucleotides read TGTGCCAGCAGCAAACAGGGGGTCTATGGCTACACCTTC.

The J gene is TRBJ2-2, the V gene TRBV7-2; 7 bases agree with TRBD1. This CDR3 spans 16 amino acids. Germline CDR1 is SGHTA and CDR2 is FQGNSA. The V segment lost 7 bases and the J segment 1 base; nucleotides outside the gene matches: 9. CDR3 region: CASTRQGSVNTGELFF. DNA for the CDR3: TGTGCCAGCACCAGACAGGGTTCGGTGAACACCGGGGAGCTGTTTTTT.

The chain is built from TRBV19 and TRBJ1-5, with D hard to call. Trimming shortened V by 9 bases and J by 3 bases, and 12 bases separated the two germline ends. The CDR3 is 13 amino acids. CDR1 and CDR2 (germline): LNHDA, SQIVND (reference sequence). CDR3 amino acids: CASGGRFNQPQHF. The CDR3 DNA reads as TGTGCCAGCGGAGGAAGGTTCAATCAGCCCCAGCATTTT.

The chain carries TRBV6-2 or TRBV6-3 and TRBJ2-3; D remains unclear. CDR3 length equals 14 residues. V dropped 2 bases and J dropped 1 base, with 7 bases sitting between them. Germline V gene data show CDR1 as MNHEY and CDR2 as SVGEGT. The CDR3 loop reads CASSYEVGTDTQYF. The CDR3 coding sequence is TGTGCCAGCAGTTACGAGGTCGGCACAGATACGCAGTATTTT.

V gene TRBV7-2 combines with J gene TRBJ1-6; TRBD1 is a possible D gene (6 bases). V lost 4 bases and J lost 7, with 14 bases in between. Germline V gene sequence: CDR1 SGHTA, CDR2 FQGNSA. The CDR3 spans 15 residues. The CDR3 region is CASSSAGARNSPLHF. In DNA, the CDR3 is TGTGCCAGCAGCTCGGCAGGGGCAAGGAATTCACCCCTCCACTTT. Using reference TRBV7-2 and TRBJ1-6 for the parts outside the CDR3, the full variable domain is GAGVSQSPSNKVTEKGKDVELRCDPISGHTALYWYRQSLGQGLEFLIYFQGNSAPDKSGLPSDRFSAERTGGSVSTLTIQRTQQEDSAVYLCASSSAGARNSPLHFGNGTRLTVT.